The 21 T cell receptor beta chains below come from one sample, sequenced in a study of shared clonotypes between healthy human individuals. TCRdb keeps only in-frame clones here, not all; method: immunoSEQ multiplex PCR. The table records roughly 2 million clones, 95% of them present only once. The sequencing sample was made of naive CD4+ T cells sorted from blood. The sample's subset: CD45RA+ positively selected. The receptors were gathered from a man between 18 and 29 years old in good health.

This clone was observed a handful of times. Distinct nucleotide sequences in the sample also encode this CDR3. The chain employs TRBV30 and TRBJ1-3; D not resolved. The CDR3 totals 11 residues. CDR1 GTSNPN and CDR2 SVGIG come from the germline V gene (reference sequence). The V gene lost 1 base and the J gene lost 3 bases, with 1 base spanning the gap. The CDR3 loop is CAWSGGNTIYF. As DNA, the CDR3 is TGTGCCTGGAGTGGTGGAAACACCATATATTTT. The variable domain in full, with the rest retrieved from reference TRBV30 and TRBJ1-3, is SQTIHQWPATLVQPVGSPLSLECTVEGTSNPNLYWYRQAAGRGLQLLFYSVGIGQISSEVPQNLSASRPQDRQFILSSKKLLLSDSGFYLCAWSGGNTIYFGEGSWLTVV.

The chain has TRBV5-4 and TRBJ2-4, with D possibly TRBD1 on 6 matching bases. CDR3 size: 16 residues. The V gene's germline CDR1 is SGHNT and CDR2 YYREEE (reference sequence). The V end was cut by 0 bases, the J end by 0 bases, with 10 bases between. The CDR3 DNA sequence: TGTGCCAGCAGCTTGGGGTCAGGGGTAGCCAAAAACATTCAGTACTTC. It yields the protein CASSLGSGVAKNIQYF.

V usage is TRBV7-2 and J usage is TRBJ1-2, with D possibly TRBD1 on 6 matching bases. Germline V gives CDR1 SGHTA, CDR2 FQGNSA. This CDR3 is 16 amino acids long. The V end lost 5 bases, the J end lost 1 base, and 17 bases lay between the germline ends. DNA for the CDR3: TGTGCCAGCAGCCCCAGGACAGTTTATGATAACTATGGCTACACCTTC. The encoded protein is CASSPRTVYDNYGYTF.

The chain is built from TRBV10-3 and TRBJ2-3; D is perhaps TRBD2 (6 bases). The V and J ends lost 3 bases and 1 base respectively, with 11 bases between them. The CDR3 covers 15 residues. CDR1 is ENHRY, CDR2 SYGVKD, per germline. CDR3 protein: CAISEWGVGTDTQYF. The CDR3 DNA is TGTGCCATCAGTGAATGGGGGGTAGGCACAGATACGCAGTATTTT.

The chain links TRBV30 to TRBJ2-1; TRBD1 aligns across 9 bases. V lost 3 bases, J lost 10 bases, and 13 bases stayed unmatched. This CDR3 region has 15 residues. The germline gives CDR1 GTSNPN, CDR2 SVGIG (reference sequence). CDR3 nucleotides: TGTGCCTGGAGGGGGGACAGGGACGGTTTAGGGGAGCAGTTCTTC. This gives the protein CAWRGDRDGLGEQFF. Looking up the rest from reference TRBV30 and TRBJ2-1 gives the full variable domain: SQTIHQWPATLVQPVGSPLSLECTVEGTSNPNLYWYRQAAGRGLQLLFYSVGIGQISSEVPQNLSASRPQDRQFILSSKKLLLSDSGFYLCAWRGDRDGLGEQFFGPGTRLTVL.

V gene TRBV5-1 combines with J gene TRBJ1-2; 7 bases align to TRBD1. From germline, CDR1 is SGHRS and CDR2 YFSETQ. V was clipped by 4 bases and J by 10 bases; unmatched bases: 16. This CDR3 comprises 15 residues. The CDR3 sequence: CASSITPGQPLSYTF. The CDR3 DNA is TGCGCCAGCAGCATAACACCGGGACAGCCCCTCTCCTACACCTTC.

This chain connects TRBV4-1 to TRBJ2-2, with TRBD2 matching over 7 bases. CDR3 size: 14 residues. Trimming cost V 4 bases and J 7 bases; bases outside gene matches: 6. Germline CDR1 reads MGHRA; CDR2 reads YSYEKL. The CDR3 here is CASSLRTRGGELFF. CDR3 in DNA: TGCGCCAGCAGCCTCCGGACTAGAGGCGGGGAGCTGTTTTTT.

The rearrangement joins TRBV11-2 to TRBJ2-7, with D perhaps matching TRBD2 (6 bases). V lost 2 bases, J lost 5 bases, and 13 bases lay in between. The CDR3 totals 14 residues. CDR1 is SGHAT, CDR2 FQNNGV, per germline. As DNA, the CDR3 is TGTGCCAGCAGCTTAATCCGGGAGCGCCACGAGCAGTACTTC. Protein: CASSLIRERHEQYF.

The CDR3, as DNA: TGTGCCTGGAGACGACAAACGGACACTGAAGCTTTCTTT. Protein: CAWRRQTDTEAFF. V is TRBV30 and J is TRBJ1-1; D is uncertain. CDR3 length: 13 residues. The V gene's germline CDR1 is GTSNPN and CDR2 SVGIG (reference sequence). The V gene lost 3 bases and the J gene lost 3 bases, with 11 bases spanning the gap.

The V gene is TRBV5-1, the J gene TRBJ1-5; perhaps TRBD1 as D (6 bases). Germline V gives CDR1 SGHRS, CDR2 YFSETQ. Trimming took off 0 bases at V and 6 bases at J, with 13 bases between the two ends. CDR3 length: 15 residues. The CDR3 DNA is TGCGCCAGCAGCTTGGCAGGGGTTGAAGGTCAGCCCCAGCATTTT. Translating it yields CASSLAGVEGQPQHF. Using reference TRBV5-1 and TRBJ1-5 for the parts outside the CDR3, the full variable domain is KAGVTQTPRYLIKTRGQQVTLSCSPISGHRSVSWYQQTPGQGLQFLFEYFSETQRNKGNFPGRFSGRQFSNSRSEMNVSTLELGDSALYLCASSLAGVEGQPQHFGDGTRLSIL.

The chain joins TRBV9 to TRBJ2-3; 7 bases line up with TRBD1. The V gene's germline CDR1 is SGDLS and CDR2 YYNGEE. J lost 1 base, V lost 0 bases, and 2 bases had no gene match. The length of the CDR3 is 15 residues. The CDR3 is CASSVDRGRTDTQYF. The CDR3 nucleotides read TGTGCCAGCAGCGTAGACAGGGGCCGCACAGATACGCAGTATTTT.

The chain has TRBV27 and TRBJ2-1; 11 bases agree with TRBD2. The trim removed 8 bases at V and 1 base at J, leaving 4 bases unmatched. The CDR3 runs to 15 residues. The germline V gene encodes CDR1 MNHEY and CDR2 SMNVEV (reference sequence). Here the CDR3 reads CASLAGGKSYNEQFF. CDR3 in DNA: TGTGCCAGCCTAGCGGGAGGAAAATCCTACAATGAGCAGTTCTTC.

The table lists this clone with a count of one. The chain uses TRBV10-3 and TRBJ2-2; 9 nucleotides line up with TRBD1. The V gene's germline CDR1 is ENHRY and CDR2 SYGVKD. The V and J ends lost 0 bases and 6 bases, in that order; junction bases with no gene match: 8. This CDR3 has 17 amino acids. For the CDR3, the DNA is TGTGCCATCAGTGAGTCGGGACAGGGTAGAAGTTCCGGGGAGCTGTTTTTT. This sequence encodes CAISESGQGRSSGELFF.

The chain recombines TRBV18 with TRBJ2-7; 7 nucleotides agree with TRBD2. Germline V CDR1 and CDR2: KGHSH, LQKENI. This CDR3 spans 13 amino acids. V shed 3 bases, J shed 7 bases, and the junction held 6 bases outside the gene matches. The CDR3 protein is CASSPGGSKEQYF. CDR3 DNA sequence: TGTGCCAGCTCACCGGGGGGGAGTAAGGAGCAGTACTTC.

The CDR3: CAISESVRSSYNEQFF. CDR3 sequence (DNA): TGTGCCATCAGTGAGTCTGTAAGGAGCTCCTACAATGAGCAGTTCTTC. The J gene is TRBJ2-1, the V gene TRBV10-3; D is unresolved. Deletions cut 0 bases from V and 0 bases from J, with 9 bases between. The V gene's germline CDR1 is ENHRY and CDR2 SYGVKD. This CDR3 has 16 residues.

The CDR3 nucleotides are TGCGCCAGCAGTGAGGAACTCCAGCAGGCGGGCAGATTCTACGAGCAGTACTTC. This sequence encodes CASSEELQQAGRFYEQYF. V and J are TRBV10-1 and TRBJ2-7; D may be TRBD2 (5 bases). The CDR3 is 18 amino acids. V lost 2 bases to trimming and J lost 3 bases, with 23 bases between them. CDR1 and CDR2 from the germline V gene are WNHNN and SYGVQD (reference sequence).

In regard to this clone: Other DNA sequences in the same sample also yield this CDR3. The chain couples TRBV7-2 to TRBJ2-7; a weak D match, TRBD2 (5 bases). V dropped 2 bases and J dropped 4 bases, with 6 bases sitting between them. CDR3 length: 12 residues. Germline-derived CDR1 and CDR2 are SGHTA and FQGNSA. The CDR3, as DNA: TGTGCCAGCAGCTTATCGGGATACGAGCAGTACTTC. It is translated as CASSLSGYEQYF. Supplemented by reference TRBV7-2 and TRBJ2-7, the full variable domain reads GAGVSQSPSNKVTEKGKDVELRCDPISGHTALYWYRQSLGQGLEFLIYFQGNSAPDKSGLPSDRFSAERTGGSVSTLTIQRTQQEDSAVYLCASSLSGYEQYFGPGTRLTVT.

The CDR3 DNA is TGTGCCAGCAGCTTGGGGACAGGGGGCGAAAAACTGTTTTTT. Amino acids: CASSLGTGGEKLFF. The chain has TRBV9 and TRBJ1-4; TRBD1 aligns across 12 bases. The CDR3 covers 14 residues. The trim removed 4 bases at V and 8 bases at J, leaving 3 bases unmatched. Germline CDR1 is SGDLS and CDR2 is YYNGEE.

In the case of this clone: The sample contains more than one DNA sequence encoding this CDR3. This sequence joins TRBV5-1 and TRBJ2-1, with 11 bases matching TRBD1. The CDR3 is 15 amino acids. After removal of 4 bases from V and 2 bases from J, the junction contained 2 bases not matched to a gene. The germline V gene has CDR1 SGHRS and CDR2 YFSETQ. CDR3 nucleotides: TGCGCCAGCAGCCAGGGACAGGGGGCCTACAATGAGCAGTTCTTC. It translates to CASSQGQGAYNEQFF.

The V gene is TRBV10-3, the J gene TRBJ2-1, with a tentative D call TRBD2 (6 bases). From germline, CDR1 is ENHRY and CDR2 SYGVKD. V lost 7 bases to trimming and J lost 9 bases, with 10 bases between them. The CDR3 has 11 amino acids. In nucleotides, the CDR3 is TGTGCCATCAAATCGGAGGGTGAGCAGTTCTTC. Translated: CAIKSEGEQFF.

The genes are TRBV4-1 and TRBJ2-7, with 10 bases aligning to TRBD1. V lost 4 bases to trimming and J lost 3 bases; unmatched junction nucleotides: 6. This CDR3 comprises 15 residues. Germline CDR1 and CDR2: MGHRA and YSYEKL. The CDR3 is CASSLSGQGDYEQYF. CDR3 DNA: TGCGCCAGCAGCCTCTCCGGACAGGGGGACTACGAGCAGTACTTC.